The rows below give T cell receptor beta chains drawn from one sample of a study of blood T cell repertoires in COVID-19. TCRdb's copy holds only in-frame clones and misses some; the assay was immunoSEQ multiplex PCR. Here the sample spans around 210,000 clones, nearly 90% being singletons. Input material: peripheral blood. Receptors were obtained from a man aged 50-60 years with COVID-19, enrolled during active disease. The CDR3 runs from the conserved cysteine through the conserved F or W. Rows give clone size only sometimes, using once, few, many, or a class for an expanded clone.

.,TRBV7-6,CASSSLLGHTQYF
.,TRBV9,CASSVAGTSGSLHNEQFF
.,TRBV21-1,CASSKSRRDSTYEQYF
.,TRBV27,CASSWTGANNQPQHF
.,TRBV15,CATSRDNRGNQPQHF
.,TRBV4-2,CASSQILAGVGDTQYF
.,TRBV15,CATSRTVLNTEAFF
.,TRBV7-9,CASIRGQLNTGELFF
.,TRBV5-4,CASSLEAGGTDTQYF
.,TRBV10-3,CAISESAGLRQETQYF
few,TRBV30,CAWSVRPSGDTGELFF
once,TRBV3-1/TRBV3-2,CASSQAASGRRETQYF
.,TRBV12-3/TRBV12-4,CASSSVGGEAFF
.,TRBV6-2/TRBV6-3,CASSYRTSGAYSYEQYF
.,TRBV2,CASSAVSSGNTIYF
.,TRBV2,CASSDGRSTDTQYF
.,TRBV5-1,CASSGTTNTGELFF
.,TRBV7-2,CASSIGLAEDTQYF
.,TRBV7-2,CASSLSPSGNEQFF
.,TRBV4-2,CASSHATSGSSYEQYF
.,TRBV4-1,CASSQVYPVSNEKLFF
.,TRBV19,CASRPPGLRTDTQYF
.,TRBV18,CASSQDRVGSSYEQYF
.,TRBV25-1,CASSDWGAALF
.,TRBV5-1,CASSTGQGANTGELFF
few,TRBV6-6,CASSLFRSRHGTGELFF
.,TRBV5-6,CASSRTGTEAFF
.,TRBV7-6,CASSLFPDRLITGELFF
.,TRBV6-2/TRBV6-3,CASSTRTGRDEQYF
.,TRBV6-5,CASSPTENYGYTF
.,TRBV9,CASSKRGPNNEQFF
.,TRBV7-3,CASSLYTGGSGGLQETQYF
few,TRBV14,CASSQVATQYF
.,TRBV4-1,CASSLGLAAETQYF
.,TRBV19,CASSWTVSSGELFF
.,TRBV6-5,CASSVAGVGSYEQYF